The T cell receptor (beta chain) described here comes from a study of T cells expressing NK-cell markers. Across the whole study: Of eight sequenced donors, seven were HCMV-seropositive and one HCMV-seronegative. Study findings and constraints: Clarity on HCMV specificity was lacking for the expanded NKG2C+ T cell clones.

The CDR3 extends over 14 amino acids. CDR1 is SGDLS and CDR2 is YYNGEE in the germline V gene. UMIs were included in TCR beta cDNA generated by 5'RACE template switching. TCRdb re-called the 5' RACE reads and catalogs CDR3 proteins one per entry, DNA excluded. The sample has more than 120,000 distinct CDR3 sequences, and its top ten clones hold 9% to 15%. About this clonotype itself: Its antigen is not identified.

Material: blood T cells: a sorted CD56 or NKG2C T cell subset, CD4+ or CD8+ T cells, or bulk PBMC T cells (not recorded which). V and J are TRBV9 and TRBJ2-3. This receptor was taken from a man in his late teens or twenties in good health. The CDR3 spells CASSVEEDADTQYF.